This T cell receptor beta chain was recovered during a study of shared clonotypes between healthy human individuals. Study-wide results and limits: Enrolling few donors narrowed the genetic and exposure-history diversity that was represented. Memory subsets had estimated richness that was generally smaller than that of naive subsets.

Naivety among CD8 cells was defined by CD45RO negativity and positive CCR7 selection, thereby excluding terminally differentiated effector memory CD45RA+ cells. TCRdb's copy holds only in-frame clones and misses some; the assay was immunoSEQ multiplex PCR. The sample holds some 2,000,000 clones, about 95% seen once. CDR1 and CDR2 from the germline V gene are MDHEN and SYDVKM. This CDR3 is built from 15 residues. Between the trimmed V and J ends, which lost 6 bases and 1 base, there was a span of 15 bases. This clone occurred once. Its antigen is not known. The source is a man between 18 and 35 years old in good health. V and J are TRBV28 and TRBJ1-1; no definite D call. The specimen was naive CD8+ T cells sorted from blood. Written as DNA, the CDR3 is TGTGCCAGCAGCTCTCCCCCGAAAGGGAACACTGAAGCTTTCTTT. Encoded protein: CASSSPPKGNTEAFF. Looking up the rest from reference TRBV28 and TRBJ1-1 gives the full variable domain: DVKVTQSSRYLVKRTGEKVFLECVQDMDHENMFWYRQDPGLGLRLIYFSYDVKMKEKGDIPEGYSVSREKKERFSLILESASTNQTSMYLCASSSPPKGNTEAFFGQGTRLTVV.